The 21 T cell receptor beta chains presented below share a single source sample, sequenced in a study of early T cells in non-severe SARS-CoV-2 infection. TCRdb re-called the 5' RACE reads through MiXCR, storing one row per CDR3 protein. Here the sample spans over 55,000 distinct CDR3 sequences, roughly 10% being singletons. Sequenced sample: whole blood. These receptors were collected from an adult who was a healthcare worker with PCR-confirmed SARS-CoV-2 infection or an uninfected control (not recorded which).

This clonotype was observed a few times. The gene calls are TRBV7-3 and TRBJ2-5; no firm D call. The CDR3 spans 13 residues. With 2 bases removed from V and 1 base from J, the gap between germline ends came to 5 bases. Germline CDR1 SGHTA, CDR2 FQGTGA. This CDR3 is CASSLGSQETQYF. The CDR3 nucleotides read TGTGCCAGCAGCTTAGGTAGCCAAGAGACCCAGTACTTC.

The J gene is TRBJ2-7, the V gene TRBV20-1, with D perhaps TRBD1 (5 bases). The CDR3 consists of 15 residues. Per germline, CDR1 DFQATT and CDR2 SNEGSKA (reference sequence). V shed 4 bases and J shed 1 base, with 17 bases lying between them. CDR3 nucleotides: TGCAGTGCTACATGGGGCAGGGCCGTTTCCTACGAGCAGTACTTC. Translating it yields CSATWGRAVSYEQYF.

About this clonotype: A single base separates this from a much larger clone, so it may be a read error. The rearrangement links TRBV20-1 to TRBJ2-3; TRBD2 matches 10 bases. J gave up 4 bases and V 5 bases, and 9 bases lay outside the gene matches. The CDR3 is 15 amino acids. Germline V gene lookup returns CDR1 DFQATT and CDR2 SNEGSKA (reference sequence). The DNA of the CDR3 is TGCAGTGCTCTAAGCGGGAGGGCCGACGCAGATACGCAGTATTTT. Its translation: CSALSGRADADTQYF.

This clonotype has a count of ten or more. This chain's CDR3 is CSAQVGLAGGSTDTQYF. The CDR3 DNA reads TGCAGTGCTCAGGTCGGACTAGCGGGAGGGAGCACAGATACGCAGTATTTT. The V and J genes are TRBV20-1 and TRBJ2-3, with TRBD2 matching over 15 bases. J gave up 0 bases and V 5 bases, and 6 bases lay outside the gene matches. Germline V gene sequence: CDR1 DFQATT, CDR2 SNEGSKA (reference sequence). The CDR3 has 17 amino acids.

This clonotype was seen at least ten times. The chain joins TRBV7-2 to TRBJ2-1; 8 positions match TRBD2. Trimming cost V 6 bases and J 7 bases; bases outside gene matches: 11. Germline V gene sequence: CDR1 SGHTA, CDR2 FQGNSA. The CDR3 totals 15 residues. The chain's CDR3 is CASSFGSGVTNEQFF. CDR3 coding DNA: TGTGCCAGCAGTTTCGGTAGCGGGGTGACTAATGAGCAGTTCTTC.

V and J are TRBV2 and TRBJ2-7; 10 positions match TRBD2. V trimming: 3 bases; J trimming: 4 bases; junction bases outside the gene matches: 3. This CDR3 spans 14 amino acids. The germline V gene has CDR1 SNHLY and CDR2 FYNNEI. The CDR3 protein is CASSDLAGGYEQYF. The CDR3 DNA is TGTGCCAGCAGTGATTTAGCGGGAGGTTACGAGCAGTACTTC.

The rearrangement joins TRBV12-3 or TRBV12-4 to TRBJ2-7, with 14 bases matching TRBD2. V lost 2 bases and J lost 6; bases outside the gene matches: 9. This CDR3 has 17 residues. The CDR3 coding sequence is TGTGCCAGCAGTTTAAATGGATGGGGGACTAGCGGGAGCGAGCAGTACTTC. Its protein product is CASSLNGWGTSGSEQYF.

This clonotype was recorded many times. V and J are TRBV5-6 and TRBJ2-7; D is perhaps TRBD2 (6 bases). CDR1 is SGHDT and CDR2 is YYEEEE in the germline V gene. The CDR3 length is 13 residues. Trimming shortened V by 2 bases and J by 5 bases, and 11 bases separated the two germline ends. DNA for the CDR3: TGTGCCAGCAGCTTTCCCTCGGGGGACGAGCAGTACTTC. Its translation is CASSFPSGDEQYF.

This clonotype showed up just a few times. The rearrangement uses TRBV9 and TRBJ2-5; no firm D call. The CDR3 covers 13 residues. Per germline, CDR1 SGDLS and CDR2 YYNGEE. Trimming took off 0 bases at V and 1 base at J, with 4 bases between the two ends. This CDR3 reads CASSVAIQETQYF. In nucleotides, the CDR3 is TGTGCCAGCAGCGTAGCTATCCAAGAGACCCAGTACTTC.

The V call is TRBV6-5, the J call TRBJ2-2, with D possibly TRBD1 on 6 matching bases. In germline, CDR1 is MNHEY, CDR2 SVGAGI. The CDR3 runs 15 residues. The V end lost 0 bases, the J end lost 6 bases, and 11 bases lay between the germline ends. DNA for the CDR3: TGTGCCAGCAGTTACTCTAACTACAGGGCCGGGGAGCTGTTTTTT. It is translated as CASSYSNYRAGELFF.

At least ten counts were recorded for this clonotype. V gene TRBV7-6 combines with J gene TRBJ2-2, with D perhaps matching TRBD1 (7 bases). The V gene's germline CDR1 is SGHVS and CDR2 FNYEAQ. This CDR3 region has 16 residues. Between the trimmed V and J ends, which lost 2 bases and 0 bases, there was a span of 10 bases. CDR3 residues: CASSLQGGSNTGELFF. For the CDR3, the DNA is TGTGCCAGCAGCTTACAGGGGGGCTCGAACACCGGGGAGCTGTTTTTT.

This clonotype turned up a few times. The rearrangement uses TRBV5-1 and TRBJ2-1, with 11 bases identical to TRBD2. The CDR3 runs 14 residues. V was clipped by 4 bases and J by 6 bases; unmatched bases: 3. Germline loops: CDR1 SGHRS, CDR2 YFSETQ. CDR3 loop: CASSRLAGPNEQFF. CDR3 bases: TGCGCCAGCAGCCGACTAGCGGGACCCAATGAGCAGTTCTTC.

This clonotype was detected many times. The V and J genes are TRBV12-3 or TRBV12-4 and TRBJ2-3; 16 positions agree with TRBD2. The CDR3 loop spans 17 amino acids. V shed 6 bases, J shed 4 bases, and the junction held 7 bases outside the gene matches. The DNA of the CDR3 is TGTGCCAGCAGCACGGGGGGACTAGCGGGAGGGGCAGATACGCAGTATTTT. It yields the protein CASSTGGLAGGADTQYF.

This clonotype has at least ten counts. The gene calls are TRBV2 and TRBJ2-7; perhaps TRBD1 as D (5 bases). There are 15 residues in the CDR3. The germline CDR1 and CDR2 sequences are SNHLY and FYNNEI. V was clipped by 1 base and J by 0 bases, with 10 bases between them. The DNA for the CDR3 is TGTGCCAGCAGTGAAGACAGGCCGGCCTCCTACGAGCAGTACTTC. It is translated as CASSEDRPASYEQYF.

Ten or more counts support this clonotype. The chain uses TRBV7-9 and TRBJ2-3, with 10 bases aligning to TRBD2. The CDR3 length is 15 residues. The V segment lost 3 bases and the J segment 2 bases; nucleotides outside the gene matches: 2. CDR1 SEHNR and CDR2 FQNEAQ come from the germline V gene (reference sequence). CDR3 DNA sequence: TGTGCCAGCAGCTTGACTAGCGGGTTCACAGATACGCAGTATTTT. This gives the protein CASSLTSGFTDTQYF.

The chain uses TRBV18 and TRBJ1-5, with 10 bases aligning to TRBD1. Unmatched junction bases numbered 3, after V lost 4 bases and J lost 6 bases. The CDR3 sequence is 14 residues long. Germline V gene lookup returns CDR1 KGHSH and CDR2 LQKENI. The CDR3 is CASSHGTGVQPQHF. The CDR3 bases are TGTGCCAGCTCACACGGGACAGGGGTTCAGCCCCAGCATTTT.

This clonotype occurred many times. The CDR3 sequence: CASSSGTGSEQYF. The CDR3 DNA follows: TGTGCCAGCAGCTCGGGTACAGGGTCCGAGCAGTACTTC. The V and J genes are TRBV7-2 and TRBJ2-7; perhaps TRBD1 as D (6 bases). V was trimmed by 4 bases and J by 6 bases, leaving 13 bases between them. The CDR3 totals 13 residues. In germline, CDR1 is SGHTA, CDR2 FQGNSA.

This clonotype was counted ten times or more. The J gene is TRBJ1-3, the V gene TRBV7-8; no clear D gene. Between the trimmed V and J ends, which lost 1 base and 2 bases, there was a span of 9 bases. The CDR3 totals 15 residues. Germline loops: CDR1 SGHVS, CDR2 FQNEAQ. CDR3 sequence: CASSLGSAPGNTIYF. The CDR3, as DNA: TGTGCCAGCAGCTTAGGCTCTGCCCCTGGAAACACCATATATTTT.

This clonotype was seen repeatedly, ten times or more. V is TRBV15 and J is TRBJ1-1, with D unresolved. The germline V gene has CDR1 LNHNV and CDR2 YYDKDF (reference sequence). The V end lost 0 bases, the J end lost 4 bases, and 9 bases lay between the germline ends. The CDR3 extends over 14 amino acids. The CDR3 coding sequence is TGTGCCACCAGCAGAGATCTCGGCATCACTGAAGCTTTCTTT. Its protein is CATSRDLGITEAFF.

There are many counts of this clonotype. V gene TRBV5-4 combines with J gene TRBJ1-1, with a weak D call TRBD1 (6 bases). V was clipped by 7 bases and J by 1 base, with 17 bases between them. This CDR3 has 15 amino acids. Germline V CDR1 and CDR2: SGHNT, YYREEE (reference sequence). CDR3 in amino acids: CASGVGGHSNTEAFF. Written as DNA, the CDR3 is TGTGCCAGCGGAGTAGGGGGACACTCGAACACTGAAGCTTTCTTT.

The rearrangement uses TRBV10-3 and TRBJ1-3; 7 nucleotides match TRBD1. The CDR3 is 17 residues long. Trimming took 6 bases from V and 0 from J; bases not matched to a gene: 11. In germline, CDR1 is ENHRY, CDR2 SYGVKD. Written as DNA, the CDR3 is TGTGCCATCAGCCGGGACAGCCTTTCCAACTCTGGAAACACCATATATTTT. It specifies CAISRDSLSNSGNTIYF.